This is a list of T cell receptor beta chains from one sample in a study of blood T cell repertoires in COVID-19. Clones were read by immunoSEQ multiplex PCR, and TCRdb kept only the in-frame ones, dropping some. Among around 98,000 clones, approximately 86% were seen once, and the ten largest hold roughly a tenth. Sequencing used peripheral blood. These receptors all stem from a man between 65 and 79 years old with active or convalescent COVID-19. Each CDR3 is given with its conserved first and last residue. D genes are given only for firm matches. Size tells how often a clone was seen (once, few, many) or the class of an expanded clone, and some rows leave it out.

D gene,V gene,clone size,J gene,CDR3 DNA,CDR3 protein
.,TRBV4-1,.,TRBJ1-2,TGCGCCAGCAGCCAGCGGGAGGACGGGAGCTATGGCTACACCTTC,CASSQREDGSYGYTF
.,TRBV3-1/TRBV3-2,few,TRBJ1-1,TGTGCCAGCAGCCCCCCCGACTCTGAAGCTTTCTTT,CASSPPDSEAFF
TRBD2,TRBV4-3,.,TRBJ2-1,TGCGCCAGCAGCCAACCGGGACTAGCATCTAATGAGCAGTTCTTC,CASSQPGLASNEQFF
.,TRBV10-3,.,TRBJ1-1,TGTGCCATCAGTGATTCCTTTTTACTACAGGGAGACACTGAAGCTTTCTTT,CAISDSFLLQGDTEAFF
TRBD1,TRBV2,.,TRBJ1-1,TGTGCCAGCAGTGACCGACAGGGTTCTGAAGCTTTCTTT,CASSDRQGSEAFF
.,TRBV12-5,once,TRBJ2-6,TGTGCTTGTGGTTTGGGTGGGGGCCCCGGGGCCAACGTCCTGACTTTC,CACGLGGGPGANVLTF
.,TRBV5-1,.,TRBJ1-2,TGCGCCAGCAGCTTGAAGTCAAGCCTTCAGGACTATGGCTACACCTTC,CASSLKSSLQDYGYTF
.,TRBV2,.,TRBJ2-3,TGTGCCAGCAGTGACGGGTCAGATACGCAGTATTTT,CASSDGSDTQYF
.,TRBV4-1,.,TRBJ1-2,TGCGCCAGCAGCCAAGATCTAATTACCTATGGCTACACCTTC,CASSQDLITYGYTF
.,TRBV4-1,few,TRBJ1-2,TGCGCCAGCAGCCAAGATCTTGGTGGGAGAACTAACTATGGCTACACCTTC,CASSQDLGGRTNYGYTF
.,TRBV21-1,.,TRBJ1-1,TGTGCCAGCAGCAGCAAAACAGGGAGTGGGACTGAAGCTTTCTTT,CASSSKTGSGTEAFF
.,TRBV14,.,TRBJ1-2,TGTGCCAGCAGCCATGTCGACAGGTACTATGGCTACACCTTC,CASSHVDRYYGYTF
TRBD2,TRBV11-3,.,TRBJ2-7,TGTGCCAGCAGCTTGGGACTAGCGGGGGGTACCTACGAGCAGTACTTC,CASSLGLAGGTYEQYF
TRBD1,TRBV6-6,.,TRBJ2-2,TGTGCCAGCAGTTTTAGGGGGCAGAACACCGGGGAGCTGTTTTTT,CASSFRGQNTGELFF
TRBD1,TRBV6-2/TRBV6-3,.,TRBJ1-5,TGTGCCAGCAGTTACTCTCAGGGGGTGAGGCCCCAGCATTTT,CASSYSQGVRPQHF
TRBD2,TRBV29-1,.,TRBJ2-1,TGCAGCGTTCTACAGCGGGGATCGCAGTTCTTC,CSVLQRGSQFF
TRBD1,TRBV2,few,TRBJ1-5,TGTGCCAGCACCCGGACAGGGAGGGGTCAGCCCCAGCATTTT,CASTRTGRGQPQHF
TRBD2,TRBV18,.,TRBJ2-3,TGTGCCAGCTCCCTTGGGACGGGAGGCTCGGGCACAGATACGCAGTATTTT,CASSLGTGGSGTDTQYF
TRBD1,TRBV6-4,.,TRBJ1-1,TGTGCCAGCAGTGGGACAGGGTCGGGGACTGAAGCTTTCTTT,CASSGTGSGTEAFF
.,TRBV6-2/TRBV6-3,.,TRBJ1-6,TGTGCCAGCAGTTACAACTATTCACCCCTCCACTTT,CASSYNYSPLHF
.,TRBV5-6,.,TRBJ1-4,TGTGCCAGCAGCCCCTCGGGGTGGGGGCATGAAAAACTGTTTTTT,CASSPSGWGHEKLFF
.,TRBV18,.,TRBJ1-1,TGTGCCAGCTCACTTCAGAAGAACACTGAAGCTTTCTTT,CASSLQKNTEAFF
.,TRBV6-5,.,TRBJ1-2,TGTGCCAGCAGAGTGGGGGGGGCTGAGGTTGGCTACACCTTC,CASRVGGAEVGYTF
TRBD2,TRBV6-2/TRBV6-3,.,TRBJ2-3,TGTGCCAGCAGTTACGCTTTAGCGGGGGGGGATACGCAGTATTTT,CASSYALAGGDTQYF
.,TRBV11-1,once,TRBJ2-2,TGTGCCAGCAGCCCGCGGGCGGCCAACACCGGGGAGCTGTTTTTT,CASSPRAANTGELFF
.,TRBV12-2,.,TRBJ2-1,TGTGCAAGTCGCTTAGCCTTTAGCCGGGGGGCCGTACCCTCCTACAATGAGCAGTTCTTC,CASRLAFSRGAVPSYNEQFF
.,TRBV4-1,.,TRBJ1-5,TGCGCCAGCAGCCTCGGACAGAACAATCAGCCCCAGCATTTT,CASSLGQNNQPQHF
TRBD2,TRBV7-9,.,TRBJ2-1,TGTGCCAGCAGCTCGGGCCTTCTAGCGGGGATTAACAATGAGCAGTTCTTC,CASSSGLLAGINNEQFF
TRBD1,TRBV6-5,.,TRBJ1-6,TGTGCCAGCAGAATCGGACAGGAAAAAAATTCACCCCTCCACTTT,CASRIGQEKNSPLHF
TRBD2,TRBV10-1,.,TRBJ2-3,TGCGCCAGCAGTGACCTAGCGGGGGGAGCTGATACGCAGTATTTT,CASSDLAGGADTQYF
TRBD1,TRBV19,.,TRBJ1-5,TGTGCCAGTAGTAGGGACAGGGATAATCAGCCCCAGCATTTT,CASSRDRDNQPQHF
TRBD1,TRBV7-9,few,TRBJ1-4,TGTGCCAGCAGCTTGGGGGGACAGGGGAATGAAAAACTGTTTTTT,CASSLGGQGNEKLFF
TRBD2,TRBV9,.,TRBJ2-1,TGTGCCAGCAGCTCCCCTAGCGGGGGGGCGAACAATGAGCAGTTCTTC,CASSSPSGGANNEQFF
.,TRBV29-1,.,TRBJ1-2,TGCAGCTCACTCCGCACTAACTATGGCTACACCTTC,CSSLRTNYGYTF
.,TRBV19,.,TRBJ2-2,TGTGCCAGTTTTGTTAGACACCGGTGGACCGGGGAGCTGTTTTTT,CASFVRHRWTGELFF
.,TRBV2,many,TRBJ1-3,TGTGCCAGCACCGGGTGGTCAGGGGATCTCGGAAACACCATATATTTT,CASTGWSGDLGNTIYF
.,TRBV6-5,.,TRBJ1-1,TGTGCCAGCAGCGGGAGTTGGGGTGAAGCTTTCTTT,CASSGSWGEAFF
TRBD2,TRBV19,.,TRBJ2-5,TGTGCCAGTAGTTCCCGACCGGCGATGGCTAGCGGGATACCGAAGTACTTC,CASSSRPAMASGIPKYF